Each of the 3 T cell receptor beta chains below was sequenced from the same sample in a study of beta chain features in type 1 diabetes. Notes on the study in general: Across all four CD4+ subsets, people with type 1 diabetes showed modestly shorter TCRB CDR3s.

What these receptors recognize is not known. The investigators reverse transcribed all of the isolated RNA, so they sequenced expressed TCRB transcripts. Libraries were prepared by immunoSEQ multiplex PCR; TCRdb keeps only in-frame clonotypes and omits some of them. Of over 650,000 clones listed, around 15% were seen once; the top ten hold 0.03% to 0.04%. Material: naive CD4+ T cells from blood. These TCRs come from a man between 18 and 29 years old with type 1 diabetes.

V and J are TRBV5-4 and TRBJ1-1; the D is unclear. V lost 5 bases and J 0 bases, leaving 5 bases between the germline ends. The CDR3 contains 12 residues. CDR1 is SGHNT, CDR2 YYREEE, per germline (reference sequence). The chain's CDR3 is CASRGMNTEAFF. The DNA for the CDR3 is TGTGCCAGCAGGGGCATGAACACTGAAGCTTTCTTT.

V and J are TRBV7-2 and TRBJ2-3; D is unclear. This CDR3 contains 12 residues. Germline-derived CDR1 and CDR2 are SGHTA and FQGNSA. V was trimmed by 5 bases and J by 6 bases, leaving 9 bases between them. CDR3 in DNA: TGTGCCAGCAGCCCTACTCGGGATACGCAGTATTTT. The encoded protein is CASSPTRDTQYF.

The chain carries TRBV14 and TRBJ2-3; D possibly matches TRBD1 or TRBD2 (7 bases each). V lost 4 bases and J lost 9, with 14 bases in between. CDR1 is SGHDN, CDR2 FVKESK, per germline. This CDR3 region has 13 residues. CDR3 sequence (DNA): TGTGCCAGCAGCCGCCCAGGGGGGGAGACGCAGTATTTT. Translation: CASSRPGGETQYF.